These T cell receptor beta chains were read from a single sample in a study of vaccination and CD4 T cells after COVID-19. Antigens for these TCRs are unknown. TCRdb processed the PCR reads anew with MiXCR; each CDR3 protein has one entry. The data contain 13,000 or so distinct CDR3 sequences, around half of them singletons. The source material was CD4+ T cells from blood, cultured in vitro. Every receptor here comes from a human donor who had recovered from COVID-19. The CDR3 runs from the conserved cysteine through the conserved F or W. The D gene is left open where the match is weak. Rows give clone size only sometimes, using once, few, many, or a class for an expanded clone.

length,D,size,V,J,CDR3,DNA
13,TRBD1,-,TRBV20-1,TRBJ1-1,CSLQGAESTEAFF,TGCAGTCTACAGGGGGCGGAGAGCACTGAAGCTTTCTTT
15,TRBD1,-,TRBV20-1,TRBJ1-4,CSARDGGQGSEKLFF,TGCAGTGCTAGAGATGGGGGACAGGGTTCGGAAAAACTGTTTTTT
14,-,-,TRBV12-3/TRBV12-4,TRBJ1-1,CASSLPGLSTEAFF,TGTGCCAGCAGTTTACCAGGGTTGAGCACTGAAGCTTTCTTT
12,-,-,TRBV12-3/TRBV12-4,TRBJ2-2,CASRTGTGELFF,TGTGCCAGCAGGACAGGGACTGGGGAGCTGTTTTTT
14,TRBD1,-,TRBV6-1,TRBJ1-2,CASSPGQGSRGYTF,TGTGCCAGCAGTCCGGGACAGGGTTCGCGTGGCTACACCTTC
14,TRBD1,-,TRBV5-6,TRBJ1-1,CASRRTTRFPGQSF,TGTGCCAGCAGGCGTACCACAAGATTTCCGGGACAGTCGTTT
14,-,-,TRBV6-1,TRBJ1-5,CASTQGYGNQPQHF,TGTGCCAGCACCCAGGGGTACGGCAATCAGCCCCAGCATTTT
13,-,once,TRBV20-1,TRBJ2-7,CSARGPGLYEQYF,TGCAGTGCTAGAGGCCCGGGGTTGTACGAGCAGTACTTC
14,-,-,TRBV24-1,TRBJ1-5,CATSESGSNQPQHF,TGTGCCACCAGTGAATCAGGGTCGAATCAGCCCCAGCATTTT
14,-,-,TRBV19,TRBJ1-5,CASKGGHSNQPQHF,TGTGCCAGTAAAGGGGGTCATAGCAATCAGCCCCAGCATTTT
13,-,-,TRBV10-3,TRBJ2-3,CAISEGSTDTQYF,TGTGCCATCAGTGAAGGCAGCACAGATACGCAGTATTTT
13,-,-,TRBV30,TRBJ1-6,CAWTRDVNSPLHF,TGTGCCTGGACCCGAGACGTAAATTCACCCCTCCACTTT
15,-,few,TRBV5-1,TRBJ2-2,CASSLDSANTGELFF,TGCGCCAGCAGCTTGGACAGCGCGAACACCGGGGAGCTGTTTTTT
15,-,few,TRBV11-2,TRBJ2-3,CASRPPLRALDTQYF,TGTGCCAGCAGGCCCCCGTTAAGGGCTTTAGATACGCAGTATTTT
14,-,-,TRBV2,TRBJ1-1,CASSEQGPGTEAFF,TGTGCCAGCAGTGAACAGGGGCCGGGCACTGAAGCTTTCTTT
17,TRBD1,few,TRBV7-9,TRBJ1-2,CASILLTGQRTNYGYTF,TGTGCCAGCATCCTTCTTACGGGACAGCGAACTAACTATGGCTACACCTTC
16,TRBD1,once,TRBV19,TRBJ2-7,CASSSVWTGISYEQYF,TGTGCCAGTAGTTCAGTTTGGACAGGGATCTCCTACGAGCAGTACTTC
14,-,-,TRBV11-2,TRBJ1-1,CASSLEGAGTEAFF,TGTGCCAGCAGCTTAGAGGGGGCGGGCACTGAAGCTTTCTTT
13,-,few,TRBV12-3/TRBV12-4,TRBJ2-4,CASSRGRGNIQYF,TGTGCCAGCAGTCGGGGGCGAGGAAACATTCAGTACTTC
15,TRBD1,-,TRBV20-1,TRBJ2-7,CSASRGLQSSYEQYF,TGCAGTGCTAGTAGGGGGCTCCAAAGCTCCTACGAGCAGTACTTC
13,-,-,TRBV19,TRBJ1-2,CATRLGPGYGCTF,-
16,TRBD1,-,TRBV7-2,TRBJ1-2,CASSLVGTGNDYGYTF,TGTGCCAGCAGCTTAGTAGGGACAGGCAACGACTATGGCTACACCTTC
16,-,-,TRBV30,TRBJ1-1,CAWKRSVLIVNTEAFF,TGTGCCTGGAAGCGATCCGTCCTGATCGTTAACACTGAAGCTTTCTTT
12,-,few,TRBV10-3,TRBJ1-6,CAISGFGTSLHF,TGTGCCATCAGCGGGTTCGGGACCTCTCTCCACTTT
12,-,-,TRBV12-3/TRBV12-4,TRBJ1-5,CASSFRKQPQHF,TGTGCCAGCAGTTTTAGAAAACAGCCCCAGCATTTT
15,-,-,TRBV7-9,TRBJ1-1,CASSSVLQMNTEAFF,TGTGCCAGCAGCTCCGTCTTGCAGATGAACACTGAAGCTTTCTTT
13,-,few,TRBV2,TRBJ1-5,CASSVSMAQPQHF,TGTGCCAGCAGCGTAAGCATGGCCCAGCCCCAGCATTTT
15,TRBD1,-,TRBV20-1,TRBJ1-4,CSAQVSGTGDGKLFF,TGCAGTGCTCAGGTTTCCGGGACAGGGGATGGGAAACTGTTTTTT
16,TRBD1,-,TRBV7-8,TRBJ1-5,CASSLAPGQGYQPQHF,TGTGCCAGCAGCTTAGCACCGGGACAGGGATATCAGCCCCAGCATTTT
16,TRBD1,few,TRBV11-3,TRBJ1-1,CASSKRGGTGYTEAFF,TGTGCCAGCAGCAAACGGGGCGGGACAGGGTACACTGAAGCTTTCTTT
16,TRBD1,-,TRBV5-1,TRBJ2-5,CASSLGGTGIQETQYF,TGCGCCAGCAGCTTGGGGGGGACAGGGATACAAGAGACCCAGTACTTC
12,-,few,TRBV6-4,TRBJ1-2,CASSLGGEGYTF,TGTGCCAGCAGCCTGGGAGGGGAAGGCTACACCTTC
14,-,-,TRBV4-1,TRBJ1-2,CASSQEIRVYGYTF,TGCGCCAGCAGCCAAGAAATCAGGGTCTATGGCTACACCTTC
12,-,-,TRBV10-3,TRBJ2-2,CAIRQGTGELFF,TGTGCCATCAGACAGGGCACCGGGGAGCTGTTTTTT
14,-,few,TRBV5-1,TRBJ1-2,CASSWDGTNYGYTF,TGCGCCAGCAGCTGGGACGGGACTAACTATGGCTACACCTTC
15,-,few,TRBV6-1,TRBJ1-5,CASSVRLWRDQPQHF,TGTGCCAGCAGTGTCAGACTCTGGAGGGATCAGCCCCAGCATTTT
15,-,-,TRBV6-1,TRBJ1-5,CASSEEGWGNQPQHF,TGTGCCAGCAGTGAAGAAGGGTGGGGCAATCAGCCCCAGCATTTT
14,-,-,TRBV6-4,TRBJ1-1,CARSRGGLATEAFF,TGTGCCAGATCCCGGGGGGGTTTGGCTACTGAAGCTTTCTTT
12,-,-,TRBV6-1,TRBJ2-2,CASIWWTGELFF,TGTGCCAGCATTTGGTGGACCGGGGAGCTGTTTTTT
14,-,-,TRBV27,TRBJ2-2,CASSPRGVVGELFF,TGTGCCAGCAGTCCACGAGGGGTGGTCGGGGAGCTGTTTTTT
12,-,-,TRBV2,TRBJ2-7,CASNRDSYEQYF,TGTGCCAGTAACCGGGATAGCTACGAGCAGTACTTC
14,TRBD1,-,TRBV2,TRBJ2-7,CASSGPAGGNEQYF,TGTGCCAGCAGTGGACCAGCAGGGGGCAACGAGCAGTACTTC
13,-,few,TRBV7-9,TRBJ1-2,CASSTTGLDGYTF,TGTGCCAGCAGCACAACAGGGTTGGATGGCTACACCTTC
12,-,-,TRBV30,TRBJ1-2,CAWSRGYDGYTF,TGTGCCTGGAGTCGGGGGTATGATGGCTACACCTTC
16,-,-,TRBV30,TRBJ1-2,CAWSVLGGSTLYGYTF,TGTGCCTGGAGTGTACTAGGGGGGTCGACCCTCTATGGCTACACCTTC
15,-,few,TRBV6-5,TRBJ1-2,CASSYLNTGRDGYTF,TGTGCCAGCAGTTACTTAAATACAGGGAGAGATGGCTACACCTTC
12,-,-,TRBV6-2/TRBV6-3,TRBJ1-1,CASSYSRTEAFF,TGTGCCAGCAGTTACTCGCGTACTGAAGCTTTCTTT
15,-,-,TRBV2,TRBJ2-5,CASSEALAGGKTQYF,TGTGCCAGCAGTGAAGCGCTTGCGGGCGGGAAAACCCAGTACTTC
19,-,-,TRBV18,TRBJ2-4,CASSPLGRDTILAKNIQYF,TGTGCCAGCTCACCACTAGGCAGGGATACTATTCTAGCCAAAAACATTCAGTACTTC
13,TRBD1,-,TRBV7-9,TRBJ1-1,CASSLATGAEAFF,TGTGCCAGCAGCTTAGCAACAGGGGCTGAAGCTTTCTTT
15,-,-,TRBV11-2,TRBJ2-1,CASSLGGGLYNEQFF,TGTGCCAGCAGCTTAGGCGGGGGCCTCTACAATGAGCAGTTCTTC
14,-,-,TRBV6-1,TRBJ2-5,CASSIVGTQETQYF,TGTGCCAGCAGTATCGTGGGGACACAAGAGACCCAGTACTTC
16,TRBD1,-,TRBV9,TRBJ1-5,CASSGPGTVGNQPQHF,TGTGCCAGCAGCGGACCCGGGACAGTTGGTAACCAGCCCCAGCATTTT
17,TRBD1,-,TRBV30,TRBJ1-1,CAFTARDRGAMNTEAFF,TGTGCCTTCACCGCCCGGGACAGGGGCGCAATGAACACTGAAGCTTTCTTT